One and the same sample provided the 15 T cell receptor beta chains below, sequenced in a study of CD8 T cells in ankylosing spondylitis. TCRdb redid the calling of the 5' RACE reads with MiXCR, one entry per CDR3 protein. This sample carries approximately 300,000 distinct CDR3 sequences, around 20% of them seen once, and the ten largest clones take roughly 4%. The specimen sequenced was blood, either unsorted or a sorted T cell fraction (not recorded which). All receptors come from a female donor with ankylosing spondylitis or in good health (not recorded which).

The chain carries TRBV20-1 and TRBJ2-1; D might be TRBD1 (6 bases). This CDR3 has 15 residues. V shed 6 bases and J shed 0 bases, with 15 bases lying between them. CDR1 DFQATT and CDR2 SNEGSKA come from the germline V gene (reference sequence). DNA of the CDR3: TGCAGTGCCCAGGGGTTCCCTAGCTCCTACAATGAGCAGTTCTTC. Its translation: CSAQGFPSSYNEQFF.

The chain employs TRBV20-1 and TRBJ2-1; D not resolved. Germline V lookup: CDR1 DFQATT, CDR2 SNEGSKA (reference sequence). V shed 3 bases and J shed 8 bases, with 5 bases lying between them. The CDR3 runs to 10 residues. CDR3 coding DNA: TGCAGTGCTAGTCAGTATGAGCAGTTCTTC. It codes for CSASQYEQFF.

This clonotype turned up a few times. The chain employs TRBV15 and TRBJ2-3, with D tentatively TRBD1 (5 bases). The CDR3 runs to 15 residues. Germline CDR1 LNHNV, CDR2 YYDKDF (reference sequence). V lost 4 bases, J lost 2 bases, and 13 bases lay in between. The CDR3 DNA reads as TGTGCCACCAGCAAGGCAGGGTACCTCACAGATACGCAGTATTTT. Residues: CATSKAGYLTDTQYF.

The sample holds a few counts of this clonotype. The chain combines TRBV12-3 or TRBV12-4 with TRBJ2-3; 9 nucleotides line up with TRBD2. The CDR3 sequence is 15 residues long. V was pared by 6 bases and J by 4 bases, with 8 bases of the junction left unmatched. The CDR3 sequence is CASRDLAGLADTQYF. The CDR3 DNA reads as TGTGCCAGCAGGGACCTAGCGGGACTGGCAGATACGCAGTATTTT.

This clonotype came up a few times. The rearrangement uses TRBV20-1 and TRBJ2-7; 7 positions agree with TRBD2. Germline V gives CDR1 DFQATT, CDR2 SNEGSKA (reference sequence). The CDR3 is 13 residues long. With V trimmed by 5 bases and J by 7 bases, 11 bases remained unmatched. This CDR3 reads CSAALAGVKEQYF. The DNA of the CDR3 is TGCAGTGCTGCCCTCGCGGGAGTTAAAGAGCAGTACTTC.

The J gene is TRBJ2-3, the V gene TRBV20-1; D not resolved. The ends were cut back, 2 bases at V and 2 bases at J, with 8 bases in the middle. The CDR3 spans 13 residues. Per germline, CDR1 DFQATT and CDR2 SNEGSKA (reference sequence). The CDR3 here is CSARRGTTDTQYF. The CDR3 nucleotides are TGCAGTGCTAGACGTGGAACCACAGATACGCAGTATTTT.

V usage is TRBV3-1 and J usage is TRBJ2-6; no clear D gene. Germline CDR1 LGHDT, CDR2 YNNKEL (reference sequence). The CDR3 length is 15 residues. V was trimmed by 6 bases and J by 2 bases, leaving 11 bases between them. The CDR3 protein is CASSLTSTGANVLTF. The CDR3 DNA reads as TGTGCCAGCAGTCTAACCAGCACTGGGGCCAACGTCCTGACTTTC.

The chain is built from TRBV5-5 and TRBJ2-5; D gene uncertain. Germline CDR1 and CDR2: SGHKS and YYEKEE (reference sequence). Deletions cut 1 base from V and 1 base from J, with 8 bases between. The CDR3 is 14 amino acids. Here the CDR3 reads CASSLFSGQETQYF. The CDR3 bases are TGTGCCAGCAGCTTGTTCTCGGGCCAAGAGACCCAGTACTTC.

This chain connects TRBV7-2 to TRBJ2-1, with D unresolved. There are 15 residues in the CDR3. V lost 1 base and J lost 0, with 7 bases in between. Germline loops: CDR1 SGHTA, CDR2 FQGNSA. The CDR3 region is CASSLGGLSYNEQFF. Here the CDR3 DNA reads TGTGCCAGCAGCTTAGGTGGGCTCTCCTACAATGAGCAGTTCTTC.

CDR3 loop: CASTPGQEIYEQYF. DNA for the CDR3: TGTGCCAGCACTCCGGGACAGGAGATCTACGAGCAGTACTTC. This chain links TRBV9 with TRBJ2-7; 8 positions agree with TRBD1. There are 14 residues in the CDR3. Per the germline V gene, CDR1 is SGDLS and CDR2 is YYNGEE. The junction had 8 bases not matched to a gene; V was cut back by 6 bases and J by 3 bases.

This clonotype was counted a few times. The rearrangement uses TRBV7-2 and TRBJ2-6; D remains unclear. Germline CDR1 and CDR2: SGHTA and FQGNSA. The CDR3 totals 14 residues. The germline V and J ends were trimmed by 5 bases and 3 bases, with 8 bases remaining between them. CDR3 sequence: CASSVLGGANVLTF. DNA of the CDR3: TGTGCCAGCAGCGTCCTCGGTGGGGCCAACGTCCTGACTTTC.

CDR3 sequence: CASSPGTGEFF. Written as DNA, the CDR3 is TGTGCCAGCTCACCCGGGACAGGGGAATTCTTC. This chain joins TRBV18 and TRBJ2-1; 10 bases line up with TRBD1. Looked up from germline, CDR1 is KGHSH and CDR2 is LQKENI. V lost 3 bases, J lost 16 bases, and 3 bases stayed unmatched. The length of the CDR3 is 11 residues.

This clonotype was counted only a few times. J is TRBJ1-1 and V is TRBV3-1; 7 bases map to TRBD1. Germline CDR1 LGHDT, CDR2 YNNKEL (reference sequence). The CDR3 runs to 15 residues. J gave up 3 bases and V 1 base, and 5 bases lay outside the gene matches. The CDR3 sequence is CASSQGQGIYTEAFF. In DNA, the CDR3 is TGTGCCAGCAGCCAAGGACAGGGAATATACACTGAAGCTTTCTTT.

The gene calls are TRBV12-3 or TRBV12-4 and TRBJ1-5; 12 positions match TRBD1. The length of the CDR3 is 18 residues. Trimming removed 6 bases from V and 7 bases from J; junction bases left unmatched: 16. DNA of the CDR3: TGTGCCAGCAGAGCCGGTGGGACAGGGGGCGATAGGAGGCAGCCCCAGCATTTT. As protein: CASRAGGTGGDRRQPQHF.

This clonotype was observed a handful of times. The chain is built from TRBV20-1 and TRBJ2-6; D is ambiguous. The length of the CDR3 is 16 residues. The V and J ends lost 2 bases and 0 bases respectively, with 11 bases between them. The germline CDR1 and CDR2 sequences are DFQATT and SNEGSKA (reference sequence). CDR3 residues: CSARSSDFSGANVLTF. DNA for the CDR3: TGCAGTGCTAGATCTTCAGACTTCTCTGGGGCCAACGTCCTGACTTTC.